This is a list of T cell receptor beta chains from one sample in a study of metastatic and nonmetastatic thyroid tumors. Via MiXCR, TCRdb re-called the PCR reads. The table lists roughly 30,000 clones, about 18% of them singletons. Sequences were obtained from blood. The receptors come from a female donor with papillary thyroid cancer or a benign thyroid nodule (not recorded which). Some clones in this sample may be carry-over from other donors' samples. The CDR3 runs from the conserved cysteine through the conserved F or W. Each record gives: D gene, clone size, J gene, V gene, CDR3 DNA, CDR3 protein. D genes are given only for firm matches. Size tells how often a clone was seen (once, few, many) or the class of an expanded clone, and some rows leave it out.

d_gene: NA
abundance: many
j_gene: TRBJ2-7
v_gene: TRBV6-2/TRBV6-3
CDR3nt: TGTGCCAGCAGTTACTCTGCGGGCCCCGGCTCCTACGAGCAGTACTTC
CDR3aa: CASSYSAGPGSYEQYF

d_gene: NA
abundance: few
j_gene: TRBJ2-5
v_gene: TRBV6-1
CDR3nt: TGTGCCAGCAGTGTGATGGGGGAGACCCAGTACTTC
CDR3aa: CASSVMGETQYF

d_gene: NA
abundance: NA
j_gene: TRBJ2-5
v_gene: TRBV5-8
CDR3nt: TGTGCCAGCAGCTTTCTGGAGACCCAGTACTTC
CDR3aa: CASSFLETQYF

d_gene: NA
abundance: many
j_gene: TRBJ2-7
v_gene: TRBV18
CDR3nt: TGTGCCAGCTCACCACTAACTAGATCGCTGGGCGAGCAGTACTTC
CDR3aa: CASSPLTRSLGEQYF

d_gene: NA
abundance: many
j_gene: TRBJ2-6
v_gene: TRBV6-4
CDR3nt: TGTGCCAGCAGTCCAGACGCAGACTCTGGGGCCAACGTCCTGACTTTC
CDR3aa: CASSPDADSGANVLTF

d_gene: NA
abundance: many
j_gene: TRBJ1-2
v_gene: TRBV28
CDR3nt: TGTGCCAGCAGCCGGGGGGGAGGAGTCAGCTATGGCTACACCTTC
CDR3aa: CASSRGGGVSYGYTF

d_gene: NA
abundance: medium-sized
j_gene: TRBJ2-5
v_gene: TRBV24-1
CDR3nt: TGTGCCACCAGTGACTCCTGGACTACCCAAGAGACCCAGTACTTC
CDR3aa: CATSDSWTTQETQYF

d_gene: NA
abundance: medium-sized
j_gene: TRBJ2-2
v_gene: TRBV7-2
CDR3nt: TGTGCCAGCAGCCTCTTGCCGGGACAAGGGAACACCGGGGAGCTGTTTTTT
CDR3aa: CASSLLPGQGNTGELFF

d_gene: TRBD1
abundance: many
j_gene: TRBJ2-7
v_gene: TRBV18
CDR3nt: TGTGCCAGCTCACCATCCGACAGGGGCTACTACGAGCAGTACTTC
CDR3aa: CASSPSDRGYYEQYF

d_gene: NA
abundance: many
j_gene: TRBJ1-4
v_gene: TRBV5-4
CDR3nt: TGTGCCAGCAGCTTGCTCGGGGCAGTTAATGAAAAACTGTTTTTT
CDR3aa: CASSLLGAVNEKLFF

d_gene: TRBD2
abundance: many
j_gene: TRBJ2-3
v_gene: TRBV11-2
CDR3nt: TGTGCCAGCAGCTTAGATAGCGGGGGCACAGATACGCAGTATTTT
CDR3aa: CASSLDSGGTDTQYF

d_gene: TRBD2
abundance: many
j_gene: TRBJ2-1
v_gene: TRBV6-1
CDR3nt: TGTGCCAGCAGTGTCCCGGGACTAGCGGAAAATGAGCAGTTCTTT
CDR3aa: CASSVPGLAENEQFF

d_gene: NA
abundance: many
j_gene: TRBJ2-1
v_gene: TRBV19
CDR3nt: TGTGCCAGTAGTACCCAAATGGGGGCGTTCTACAATGAGCAGTTCTTC
CDR3aa: CASSTQMGAFYNEQFF

d_gene: NA
abundance: hyperexpanded
j_gene: TRBJ2-7
v_gene: TRBV27
CDR3nt: TGTGCCAGCAGTGCGTCCCCCAGGGACTACGAGCAGTACTTC
CDR3aa: CASSASPRDYEQYF